Here is one T cell receptor (beta chain) with its context. The sample originates from a study of chemoradiotherapy in HPV16-positive cancers. The table came from immunoSEQ multiplex PCR; TCRdb's copy has only in-frame clones and leaves some out. There are about 14,000 clones in the sample; roughly 74% occur only once, and roughly a tenth lies in the top ten. Germline CDR1 is MNHNS and CDR2 is SASEGT. The CDR3 has 15 residues. With 10 bases clipped from V and 0 bases from J, the junction kept 10 bases outside the gene matches. This sequence originates from a human donor with HPV-associated anogenital cancer. Sample acquisition took place from a patient who underwent chemoradiotherapy. The chain is built from TRBV6-1 and TRBJ2-3; 7 bases are shared with TRBD1. CDR3 residues: CATIADRASTDTQYF. The CDR3 bases are TGTGCCACCATCGCAGACAGGGCGAGCACAGATACGCAGTATTTT.